Here is one T cell receptor (beta chain) with its context. This clonotype was seen ten or more times. This clone's antigen is unknown. There are no base qualities to consult, and no much larger clone falls within one base. The data originate from a study of T cells in Graves' hyperthyroidism and ophthalmopathy (dated by TCRdb to the late 2010s). Some background on the complete study: Peripheral blood samples were taken at the time of initial diagnosis, prior to any treatment. TCR V-J signatures able to tell the groups apart were searched for in a discovery cohort of 100 patients, of whom over 40 had Graves' ophthalmopathy and 57 had stable Graves' hyperthyroidism. Whether ophthalmopathy could be predicted prospectively was tested in an independent validation cohort made up of some 20 hyperthyroidism patients plus 17 patients who later progressed to ophthalmopathy. The 75 to 100 discovery patients were randomly split 7:3 into training and test sets. In addition, the study compared T-cell repertoires in thyroid tissue and in blood from over 5 Graves' hyperthyroidism patients. After sampling, hyperthyroidism patients received methimazole starting at 30 mg daily, and ophthalmopathy patients received high-dose intravenous methylprednisolone. TCR Vbeta CDR3 sequencing of 120 to 150 peripheral blood samples (around 45 ophthalmopathy, 75 hyperthyroidism and some 17 progressor patients) is reported in the paper.

Hyperthyroidism patients were newly diagnosed, with disease duration under 2 months, and aged 18 to 65 years. The study excluded patients with uncontrolled infections, other autoimmune diseases, pregnancy or lactation. Diagnoses were established on the basis of clinical symptoms, serum thyroxine and TRAb, thyroid ultrasound, and orbital computed tomography. Blood from progressor patients was drawn when they were first diagnosed with hyperthyroidism, before any ophthalmopathy symptoms appeared. PBMCs were separated from roughly 10 ml of fresh peripheral blood using Ficoll-Paque density gradient centrifugation. Progressor patients were defined as those initially diagnosed with Graves' hyperthyroidism in whom ophthalmopathy developed during follow-up. Trizol reagent was used to extract total RNA, and RNA quality was then checked on an Agilent 2100 Bioanalyzer. General findings and caveats noted by the study authors: Sample size was not statistically predetermined, and blinding of investigators to group allocation was not performed. A 13 V-J signature model separated ophthalmopathy from stable hyperthyroidism, with around 90% sensitivity and around 84% specificity in cross-validation and 80%/75% in testing. Most expanded thyroid clonotypes (frequency above 0.001) were also detected in blood, a finding suggesting that blood repertoires may reflect thyroid immune responses. During validation, the model predicted progression to ophthalmopathy a median of roughly six months ahead of onset, with more than 55% sensitivity and about 75% specificity.

Trimming leaves V shorter by 6 bases and J shorter by 0 bases, with the junction holding 4 bases beyond the gene matches. CDR1 and CDR2 were assigned from the germline V gene as ENHRY and SYGVKD. The CDR3 runs 15 residues from the cysteine to the phenylalanine. Just the 45-base CDR3 DNA is kept, in frame starting at base 1. The TCR beta CDR3 regions were amplified from RNA transcripts. The first round of RT-PCR for the TCR CDR3 was performed with the HTBI primer set and the Qiagen OneStep RT-PCR kit. Libraries were constructed in a second round of multiplex PCR, after which size selection and purification were carried out. Paired-end sequencing of the libraries was performed with 100 bp reads on an Illumina HiSeq2000. From the authors' description of their analysis: Raw data were processed with SOAPnuke, discarding reads with adapters, uncalled bases, mean Phred below 15, or no exact constant-primer or identifier match. COPE v1.2.5 was used to merge the high-quality paired reads, and each unique nucleotide sequence was defined as a clonotype. MiTCR v1.1 was used to align the clonotypes against IMGT TRBV, TRBD and TRBJ reference segments. The analysis included only V-J combinations with a frequency above 0.0001, which together covered more than 98% of the repertoires. A TCS score was defined as the ratio between F50 (clonal expansion) and ExV (chaos), using BLOSUM62-based TCRdist between CDR3 peptides within each V-J. Welch's t-statistics and random forest reduced roughly 500 V-J features to fewer than 15, which were used in a naive Bayes classifier (R e1071). In-frame beta chains were kept once TCRdb had trimmed the public reads at Q25 with fastp and called clones with MiXCR. Rows with one shared CDR3 protein collapse into an entry with the most common genes and DNA. In this record, the V and J calls reflect TCRdb's handling and not the investigators' own analysis. This sample holds 650,000 to 850,000 distinct CDR3 sequences; over 15% were observed only once. The top ten constitute approximately 15% of the sample.

This receptor was obtained from a woman between 45 and 60 years old with Graves' hyperthyroidism that later progressed to Graves' ophthalmopathy. In this chain, TRBV10-3 is recombined with TRBJ1-1; 10 nucleotides in the junction match TRBD1. The sample was blood. The CDR3 region reads CAISRGQGMNTEAFF. The nucleotide sequence reads as follows: TGTGCCATCAGCCGGGGACAGGGGATGAACACTGAAGCTTTCTTT.